This T cell receptor beta chain was observed in a study of cytomegalovirus exposure and HLA in healthy donors. Study-level results: Reportedly, a later analysis found an Asian-associated ancestry cluster had fewer N-insertions than the roughly 670-donor mean. Presence/absence analyses supposed approximately even sequencing depth among donors.

On this clone: Its antigen remains unknown.

The PCR made use of 60 Vbeta and 13 Jbeta primers. Per the study methods: Unique TCR beta chains totaled some 80 million in a later count, with around 12 million of them shared. Measured with immunoSEQ multiplex PCR; TCRdb has only the in-frame clones, and not every one. The V and J calls and clone size come from that table; D and trimming were worked out from the DNA. The data hold around 100,000 clones, with roughly four fifths observed a single time. Sequencing used PBMCs. The source of this sequence is a man aged 25-40 years in good health and CMV-seropositive.

This CDR3 reads CASSQDRDYYNEQFF. CDR3 nucleotide sequence: TGTGCCAGCAGCCAAGACCGGGACTACTACAATGAGCAGTTCTTC. The V call is TRBV28, the J call TRBJ2-1, with 7 bases aligning to TRBD2. The CDR3 is 15 residues long. Germline V gene sequence: CDR1 MDHEN, CDR2 SYDVKM. V was clipped by 6 bases and J by 3 bases; unmatched bases: 8.